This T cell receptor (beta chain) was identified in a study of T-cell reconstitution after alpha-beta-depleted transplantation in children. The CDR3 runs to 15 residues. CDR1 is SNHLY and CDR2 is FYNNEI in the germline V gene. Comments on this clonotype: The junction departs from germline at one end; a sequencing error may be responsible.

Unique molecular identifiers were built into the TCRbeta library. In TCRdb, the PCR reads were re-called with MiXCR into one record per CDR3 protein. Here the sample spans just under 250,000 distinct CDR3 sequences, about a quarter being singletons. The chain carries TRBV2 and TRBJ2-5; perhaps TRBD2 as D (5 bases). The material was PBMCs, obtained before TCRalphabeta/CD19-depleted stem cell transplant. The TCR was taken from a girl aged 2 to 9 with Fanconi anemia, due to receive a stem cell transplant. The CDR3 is CASIETPWGEETQYF. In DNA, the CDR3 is TGTGCCAGCATTGAAACTCCCTGGGGAGAAGAGACCCAGTACTTC.